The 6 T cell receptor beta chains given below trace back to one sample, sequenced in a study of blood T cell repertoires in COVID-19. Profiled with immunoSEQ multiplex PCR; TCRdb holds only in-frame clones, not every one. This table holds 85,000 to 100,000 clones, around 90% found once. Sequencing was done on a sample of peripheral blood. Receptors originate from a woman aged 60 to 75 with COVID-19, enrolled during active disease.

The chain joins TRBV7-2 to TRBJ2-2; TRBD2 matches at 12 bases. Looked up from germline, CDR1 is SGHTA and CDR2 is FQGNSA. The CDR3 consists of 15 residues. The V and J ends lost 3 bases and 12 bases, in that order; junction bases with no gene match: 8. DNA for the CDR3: TGTGCCAGCAGCTTGGGTCTAGCGGGGGGGTGGCAGCTGTTTTTT. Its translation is CASSLGLAGGWQLFF.

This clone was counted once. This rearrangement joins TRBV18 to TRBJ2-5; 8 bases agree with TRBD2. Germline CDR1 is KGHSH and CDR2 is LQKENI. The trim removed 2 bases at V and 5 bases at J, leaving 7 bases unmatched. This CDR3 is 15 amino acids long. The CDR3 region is CASSPGTRARETQYF. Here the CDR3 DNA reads TGTGCCAGCTCACCAGGGACTAGGGCTCGGGAGACCCAGTACTTC.

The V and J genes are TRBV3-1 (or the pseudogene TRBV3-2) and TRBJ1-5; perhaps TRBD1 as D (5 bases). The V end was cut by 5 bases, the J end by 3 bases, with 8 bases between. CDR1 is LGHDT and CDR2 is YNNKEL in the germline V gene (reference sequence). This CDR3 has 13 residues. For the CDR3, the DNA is TGTGCCAGCAGCAGACAGATCAATCAGCCCCAGCATTTT. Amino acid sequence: CASSRQINQPQHF.

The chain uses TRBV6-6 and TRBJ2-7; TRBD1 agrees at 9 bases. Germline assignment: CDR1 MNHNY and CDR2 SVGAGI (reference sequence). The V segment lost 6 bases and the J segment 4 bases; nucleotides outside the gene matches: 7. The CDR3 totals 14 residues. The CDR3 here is CASRTGTGHYEQYF. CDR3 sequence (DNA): TGTGCCAGCAGAACCGGGACAGGGCATTACGAGCAGTACTTC.

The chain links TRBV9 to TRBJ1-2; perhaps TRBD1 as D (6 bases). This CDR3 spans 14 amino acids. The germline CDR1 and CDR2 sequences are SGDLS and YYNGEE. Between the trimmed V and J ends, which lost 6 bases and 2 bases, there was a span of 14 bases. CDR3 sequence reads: CASTGQKQNYGYTF. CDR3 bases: TGTGCCAGCACAGGACAGAAACAAAACTATGGCTACACCTTC.

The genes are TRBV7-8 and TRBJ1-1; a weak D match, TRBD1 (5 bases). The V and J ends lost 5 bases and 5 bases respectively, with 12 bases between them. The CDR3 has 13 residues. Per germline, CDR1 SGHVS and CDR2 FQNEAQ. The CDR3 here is CASSLGGWTEAFF. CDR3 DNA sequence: TGTGCCAGCAGCCTCGGGGGTTGGACTGAAGCTTTCTTT.